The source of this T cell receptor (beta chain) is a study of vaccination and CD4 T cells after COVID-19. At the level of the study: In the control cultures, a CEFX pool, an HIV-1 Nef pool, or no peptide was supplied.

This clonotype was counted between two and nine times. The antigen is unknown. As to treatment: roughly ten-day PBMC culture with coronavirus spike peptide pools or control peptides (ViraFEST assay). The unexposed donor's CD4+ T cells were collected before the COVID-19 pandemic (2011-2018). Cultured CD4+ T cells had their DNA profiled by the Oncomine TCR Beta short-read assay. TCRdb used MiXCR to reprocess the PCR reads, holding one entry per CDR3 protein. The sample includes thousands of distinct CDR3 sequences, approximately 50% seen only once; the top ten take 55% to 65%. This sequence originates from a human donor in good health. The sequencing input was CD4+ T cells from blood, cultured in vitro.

The CDR3 loop is CASRTDKNTEAFF. CDR3 coding DNA: TGTGCCAGCAGGACGGACAAGAACACTGAAGCTTTCTTT. V and J are TRBV6-1 and TRBJ1-1, with D perhaps TRBD1 (5 bases). CDR1 and CDR2 (germline): MNHNS, SASEGT. V gave up 6 bases and J gave up 1 base, with 9 bases separating them. The CDR3 contains 13 residues.